Described below is a single T cell receptor (beta chain) sequence and its context. Its specificity is unknown. This sample is part of a study of cytomegalovirus exposure and HLA in healthy donors. Study results and limitations: Cytomegalovirus status was reportedly diagnosed by the classifier with high specificity and sensitivity. Some public TCRs appeared in many individuals, while most sequences were rare.

Healthy individuals who donated bone marrow served as the donors. The PCR contained 60 Vbeta and 13 Jbeta primers. The data were produced by immunoSEQ multiplex PCR, yet TCRdb's version contains in-frame clones alone and is incomplete. The listing contains 40,000 or so clones. Trimming removed 2 bases from V and 1 base from J; junction bases left unmatched: 5. This CDR3 has 16 residues. Germline V CDR1 and CDR2: SGHNT, YYREEE (reference sequence). The V gene is TRBV5-4, the J gene TRBJ2-2; 7 bases align to TRBD1. The sequence was collected from a man younger than 45 in good health and CMV-seronegative. The sample taken for sequencing was PBMCs. Here the CDR3 reads CASSFNRGRNTGELFF. DNA of the CDR3: TGTGCCAGCAGCTTTAACAGGGGAAGGAACACCGGGGAGCTGTTTTTT.